The source of this TCR beta chain is a study of shared clonotypes between healthy human individuals. V lost 3 bases and J 6 bases, leaving 24 bases between the germline ends. CDR1 and CDR2 from the germline V gene are SGDLS and YYNGEE. This CDR3 is 17 amino acids long. Naive-designated CD8 cells lacked CD45RO, were positively enriched for CCR7, and omitted terminally differentiated effector memory CD45RA+ cells. This clone was observed a single time. Samples underwent the assay at deep level. This table comes from immunoSEQ multiplex PCR, and its TCRdb copy is limited to in-frame clones, with some not included. The profile shows about 2.1 million clones, about 94% of them singletons.

V and J are TRBV9 and TRBJ1-2; no reliable D call. The sequencing sample was made of naive CD8+ T cells from PBMCs. The receptor comes from a man between 18 and 35 years old in good health. Some clones in this sample may be carry-over from other donors' samples. The CDR3 spells CASSDAGGIKGWNGYTF. CDR3 DNA: TGTGCCAGCAGCGACGCCGGAGGTATTAAGGGATGGAATGGCTACACCTTC. The full variable domain, with the rest looked up from reference TRBV9 and TRBJ1-2, is DSGVTQTPKHLITATGQRVTLRCSPRSGDLSVYWYQQSLDQGLQFLIQYYNGEERAKGNILERFSAQQFPDLHSELNLSSLELGDSALYFCASSDAGGIKGWNGYTFGSGTRLTVV.